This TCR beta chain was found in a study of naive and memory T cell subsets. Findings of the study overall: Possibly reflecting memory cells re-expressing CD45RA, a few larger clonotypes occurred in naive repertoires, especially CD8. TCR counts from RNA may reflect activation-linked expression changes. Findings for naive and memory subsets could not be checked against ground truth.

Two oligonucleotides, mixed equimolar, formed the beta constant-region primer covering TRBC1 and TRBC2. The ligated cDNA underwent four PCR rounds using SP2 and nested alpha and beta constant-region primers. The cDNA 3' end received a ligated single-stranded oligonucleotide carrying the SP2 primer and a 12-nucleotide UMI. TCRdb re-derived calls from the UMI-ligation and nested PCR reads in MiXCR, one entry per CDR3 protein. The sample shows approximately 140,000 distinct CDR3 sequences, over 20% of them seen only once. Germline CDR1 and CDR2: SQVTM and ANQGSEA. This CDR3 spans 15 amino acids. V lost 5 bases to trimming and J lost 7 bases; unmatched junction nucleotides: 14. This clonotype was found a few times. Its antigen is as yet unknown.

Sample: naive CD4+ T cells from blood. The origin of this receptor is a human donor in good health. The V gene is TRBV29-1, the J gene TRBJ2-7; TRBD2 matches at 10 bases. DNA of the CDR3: TGCAGCGTTACCCCGGGACTAGCGAAAACGGGAGAGCAGTACTTC. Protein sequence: CSVTPGLAKTGEQYF.